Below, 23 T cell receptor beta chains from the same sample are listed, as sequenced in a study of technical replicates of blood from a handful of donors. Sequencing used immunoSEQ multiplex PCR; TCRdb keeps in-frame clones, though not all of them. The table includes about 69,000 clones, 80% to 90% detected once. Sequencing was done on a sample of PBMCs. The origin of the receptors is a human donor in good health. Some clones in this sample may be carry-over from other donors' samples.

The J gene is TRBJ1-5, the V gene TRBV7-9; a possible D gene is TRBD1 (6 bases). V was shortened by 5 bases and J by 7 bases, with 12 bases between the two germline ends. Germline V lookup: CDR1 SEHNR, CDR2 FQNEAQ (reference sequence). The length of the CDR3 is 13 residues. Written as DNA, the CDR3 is TGTGCCAGCAGCGCATCAGGGGACCAGCCCCAGCATTTT. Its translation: CASSASGDQPQHF.

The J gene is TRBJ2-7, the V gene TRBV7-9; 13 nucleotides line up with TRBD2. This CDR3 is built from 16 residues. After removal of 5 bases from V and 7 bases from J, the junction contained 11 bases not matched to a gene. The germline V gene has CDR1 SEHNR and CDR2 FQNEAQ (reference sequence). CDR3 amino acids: CASSPRGTSGIVEQYF. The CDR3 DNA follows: TGTGCCAGCAGCCCTAGAGGGACTAGCGGGATAGTAGAGCAGTACTTC. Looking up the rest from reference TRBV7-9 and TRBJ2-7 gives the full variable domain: DTGVSQNPRHKITKRGQNVTFRCDPISEHNRLYWYRQTLGQGPEFLTYFQNEAQLEKSRLLSDRFSAERPKGSFSTLEIQRTEQGDSAMYLCASSPRGTSGIVEQYFGPGTRLTVT.

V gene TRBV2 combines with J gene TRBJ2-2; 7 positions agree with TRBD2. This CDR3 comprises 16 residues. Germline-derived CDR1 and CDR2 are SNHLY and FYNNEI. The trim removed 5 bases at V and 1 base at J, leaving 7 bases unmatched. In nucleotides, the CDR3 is TGTGCCAGCAGTAGGCAAGGACTAGAGAACACCGGGGAGCTGTTTTTT. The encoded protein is CASSRQGLENTGELFF.

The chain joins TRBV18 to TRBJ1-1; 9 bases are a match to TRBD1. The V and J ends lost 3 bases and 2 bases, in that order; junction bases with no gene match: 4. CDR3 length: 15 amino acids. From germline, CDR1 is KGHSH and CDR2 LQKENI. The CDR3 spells CASSPRQGDNTEAFF. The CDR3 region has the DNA TGTGCCAGCTCACCTAGACAGGGGGATAACACTGAAGCTTTCTTT.

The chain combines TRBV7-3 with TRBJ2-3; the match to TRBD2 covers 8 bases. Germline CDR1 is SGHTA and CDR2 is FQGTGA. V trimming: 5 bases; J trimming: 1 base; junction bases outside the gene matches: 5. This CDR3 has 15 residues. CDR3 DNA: TGTGCCAGCAGCACAGCGGGGGCCCGCACAGATACGCAGTATTTT. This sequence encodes CASSTAGARTDTQYF.

The CDR3 here is CASSILQGLRNEQFF. In DNA form, the CDR3 reads TGTGCCAGTAGTATCCTCCAGGGCCTACGCAATGAGCAGTTCTTC. The gene calls are TRBV19 and TRBJ2-1, with a weak D call TRBD1 (5 bases). Trimming took off 3 bases at V and 6 bases at J, with 15 bases between the two ends. This CDR3 has 15 residues. Germline assignment: CDR1 LNHDA and CDR2 SQIVND (reference sequence). The complete variable domain, with remaining parts taken from reference TRBV19 and TRBJ2-1, reads DGGITQSPKYLFRKEGQNVTLSCEQNLNHDAMYWYRQDPGQGLRLIYYSQIVNDFQKGDIAEGYSVSREKKESFPLTVTSAQKNPTAFYLCASSILQGLRNEQFFGPGTRLTVL.

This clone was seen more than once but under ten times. The CDR3 DNA reads as TGTGCCAGCAGCGTAGGAGTTAACGATCAGCCCCAGCATTTT. Amino acids: CASSVGVNDQPQHF. The chain uses TRBV9 and TRBJ1-5; D gene uncertain. The CDR3 length is 14 residues. CDR1 is SGDLS, CDR2 YYNGEE, per germline. V gave up 0 bases and J gave up 5 bases, with 9 bases separating them.

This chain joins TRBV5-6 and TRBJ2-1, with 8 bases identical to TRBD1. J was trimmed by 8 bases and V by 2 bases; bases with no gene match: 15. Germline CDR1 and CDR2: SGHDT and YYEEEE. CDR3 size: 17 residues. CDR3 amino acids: CASSFQGASSLGYEQFF. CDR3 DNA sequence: TGTGCCAGCAGCTTCCAGGGGGCAAGTTCTTTGGGATATGAGCAGTTCTTC.

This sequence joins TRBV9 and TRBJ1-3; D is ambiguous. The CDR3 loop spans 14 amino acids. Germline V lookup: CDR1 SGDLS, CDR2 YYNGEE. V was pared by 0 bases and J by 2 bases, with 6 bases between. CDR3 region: CASSVGGTGNTIYF. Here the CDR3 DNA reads TGTGCCAGCAGCGTAGGTGGCACTGGAAACACCATATATTTT.

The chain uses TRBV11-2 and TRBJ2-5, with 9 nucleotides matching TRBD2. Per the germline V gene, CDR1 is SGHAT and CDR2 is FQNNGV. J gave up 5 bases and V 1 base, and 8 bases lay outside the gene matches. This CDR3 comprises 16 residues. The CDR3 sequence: CASSLVGGGGAETQYF. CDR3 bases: TGTGCCAGCAGCTTAGTTGGGGGCGGGGGGGCCGAGACCCAGTACTTC.

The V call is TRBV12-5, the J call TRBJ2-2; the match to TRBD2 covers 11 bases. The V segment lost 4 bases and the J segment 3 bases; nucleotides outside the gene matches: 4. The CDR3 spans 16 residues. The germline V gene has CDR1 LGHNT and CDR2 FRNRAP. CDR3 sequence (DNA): TGTGCTAGTGGTTCCCTAGCGGGGGGCTACACCGGGGAGCTGTTTTTT. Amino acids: CASGSLAGGYTGELFF.

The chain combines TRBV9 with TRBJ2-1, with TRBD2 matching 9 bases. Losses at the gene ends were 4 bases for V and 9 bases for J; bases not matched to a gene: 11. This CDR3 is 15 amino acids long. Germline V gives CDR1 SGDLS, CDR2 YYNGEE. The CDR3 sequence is CASSQRWASGAEQFF. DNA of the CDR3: TGTGCCAGCAGCCAAAGGTGGGCTAGCGGGGCTGAGCAGTTCTTC.

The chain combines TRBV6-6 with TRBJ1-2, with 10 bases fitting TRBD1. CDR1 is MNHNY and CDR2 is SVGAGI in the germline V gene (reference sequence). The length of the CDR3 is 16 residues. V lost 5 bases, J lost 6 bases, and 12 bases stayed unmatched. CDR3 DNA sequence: TGTGCCAGCAGTGTGGACGGGACAGGGGTCTCCCATGGCTACACCTTC. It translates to CASSVDGTGVSHGYTF.

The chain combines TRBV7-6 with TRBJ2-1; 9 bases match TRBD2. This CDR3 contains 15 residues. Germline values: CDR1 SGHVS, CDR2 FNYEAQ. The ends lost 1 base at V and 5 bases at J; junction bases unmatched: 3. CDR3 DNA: TGTGCCAGCAGCTTAGGGCGGGGGGGCGACAATGAGCAGTTCTTC. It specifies CASSLGRGGDNEQFF.

CDR3 sequence: CASSTLSGTETQYF. The CDR3 DNA reads TGTGCCAGCAGCACCCTTAGCGGGACCGAGACCCAGTACTTC. This chain connects TRBV7-2 to TRBJ2-5; 8 positions agree with TRBD2. V lost 5 bases and J lost 5; bases outside the gene matches: 7. Per the germline V gene, CDR1 is SGHTA and CDR2 is FQGNSA. The CDR3 covers 14 residues. Drawing the rest from reference TRBV7-2 and TRBJ2-5, the complete variable domain is GAGVSQSPSNKVTEKGKDVELRCDPISGHTALYWYRQSLGQGLEFLIYFQGNSAPDKSGLPSDRFSAERTGGSVSTLTIQRTQQEDSAVYLCASSTLSGTETQYFGPGTRLLVL.

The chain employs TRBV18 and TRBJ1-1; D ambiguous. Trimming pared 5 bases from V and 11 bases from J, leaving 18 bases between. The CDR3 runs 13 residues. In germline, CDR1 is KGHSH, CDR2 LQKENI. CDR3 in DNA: TGTGCCAGCTCATCATCGCAAGCTTTTGAGGCTTTCTTT. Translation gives CASSSSQAFEAFF.

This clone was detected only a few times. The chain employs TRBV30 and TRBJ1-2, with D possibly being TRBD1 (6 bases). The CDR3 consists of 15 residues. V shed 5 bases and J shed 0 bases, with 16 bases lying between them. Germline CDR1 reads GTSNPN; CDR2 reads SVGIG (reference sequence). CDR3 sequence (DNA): TGTGCCTGGGCCGGAAGTGACAGGACTAACTATGGCTACACCTTC. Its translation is CAWAGSDRTNYGYTF.

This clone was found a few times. CDR3 DNA: TGTGCCAGCAGCCAAGAAGGATCCGGGGTTAAGCAGCCCCAGCATTTT. This translates into CASSQEGSGVKQPQHF. The chain combines TRBV4-2 with TRBJ1-5, with unresolved D. The length of the CDR3 is 16 residues. V gave up 0 bases and J gave up 7 bases, with 16 bases separating them. CDR1 is LGHNA and CDR2 is YNFKEQ in the germline V gene.

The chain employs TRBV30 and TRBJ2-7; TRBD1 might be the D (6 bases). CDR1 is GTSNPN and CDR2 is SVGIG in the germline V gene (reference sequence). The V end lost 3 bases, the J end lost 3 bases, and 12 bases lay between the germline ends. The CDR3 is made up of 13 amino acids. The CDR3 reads CAWRRTVRYEQYF. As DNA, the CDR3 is TGTGCCTGGAGGAGGACAGTGCGCTACGAGCAGTACTTC.

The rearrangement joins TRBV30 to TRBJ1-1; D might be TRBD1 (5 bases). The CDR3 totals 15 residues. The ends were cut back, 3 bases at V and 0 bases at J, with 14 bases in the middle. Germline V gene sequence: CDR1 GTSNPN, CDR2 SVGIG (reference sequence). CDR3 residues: CAWSPQGRVNTEAFF. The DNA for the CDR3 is TGTGCCTGGAGCCCCCAGGGCAGGGTGAACACTGAAGCTTTCTTT.

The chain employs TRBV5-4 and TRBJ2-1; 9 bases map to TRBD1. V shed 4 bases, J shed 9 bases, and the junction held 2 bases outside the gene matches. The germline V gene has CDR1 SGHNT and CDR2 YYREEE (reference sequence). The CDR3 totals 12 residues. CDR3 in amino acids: CASSRQGVEQFF. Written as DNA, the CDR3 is TGTGCCAGCAGCCGACAGGGGGTTGAGCAGTTCTTC.

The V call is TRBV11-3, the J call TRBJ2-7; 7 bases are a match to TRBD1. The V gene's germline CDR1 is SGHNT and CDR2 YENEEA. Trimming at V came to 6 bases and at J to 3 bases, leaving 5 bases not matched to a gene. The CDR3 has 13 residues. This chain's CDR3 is CASSQQGNYEQYF. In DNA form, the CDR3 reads TGTGCCAGCAGTCAACAGGGGAACTACGAGCAGTACTTC.

The CDR3 nucleotides read TGTGCCAGCAGCGCGGGACTAGGGGGGGTGGGTGAGCAGTTCTTC. Its protein is CASSAGLGGVGEQFF. This rearrangement joins TRBV9 to TRBJ2-1, with 8 bases matching TRBD2. CDR3 length: 15 residues. V was clipped by 3 bases and J by 9 bases; unmatched bases: 11. CDR1 is SGDLS and CDR2 is YYNGEE in the germline V gene.